This TCR beta chain originates from a study of identical twins. Study observations and caveats: Out-of-frame sharing of TCR alpha in monozygotic twins was underestimated by models. Its conclusions, products of cross-sectional statistical analysis, did not come from following the same donors.

This clonotype was recorded a few times. Its antigen remains unknown. From germline, CDR1 is MGHDK and CDR2 SYGVNS. The CDR3 consists of 14 residues. Trimming shortened V by 2 bases and J by 7 bases, and 14 bases separated the two germline ends. TCRdb re-analysed the 5' RACE reads in MiXCR, keeping a single row per CDR3 protein. The data show some 440,000 distinct CDR3 sequences, roughly 24% seen once. These data were likewise used in another study, on T cells expressing NK-cell markers. Per that study: About 6 donors had dominant NKG2C+ clonotypes that comprised about 1.0-8% of their CD8+ T cells.

The sample taken for sequencing was CD4+ T cells sorted from blood. The rearrangement uses TRBV25-1 and TRBJ1-2, with D possibly matching TRBD1 (5 bases). This receptor was taken from a woman under 30 in good health. The CDR3 reads CASSETFGAAGYTF. Here the CDR3 DNA reads TGTGCCAGCAGTGAAACATTTGGGGCTGCTGGCTACACCTTC.